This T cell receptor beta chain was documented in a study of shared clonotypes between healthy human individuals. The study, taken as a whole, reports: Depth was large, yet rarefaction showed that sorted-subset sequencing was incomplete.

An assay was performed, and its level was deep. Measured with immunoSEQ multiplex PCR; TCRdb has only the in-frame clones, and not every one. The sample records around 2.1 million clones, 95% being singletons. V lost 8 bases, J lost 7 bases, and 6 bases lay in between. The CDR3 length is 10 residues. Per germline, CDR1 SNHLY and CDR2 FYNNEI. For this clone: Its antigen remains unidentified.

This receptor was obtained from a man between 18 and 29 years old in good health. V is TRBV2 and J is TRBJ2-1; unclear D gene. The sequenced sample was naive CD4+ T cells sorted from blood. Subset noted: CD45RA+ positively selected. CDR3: CASHGNEQFF. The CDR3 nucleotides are TGTGCCAGCCACGGTAATGAGCAGTTCTTC.